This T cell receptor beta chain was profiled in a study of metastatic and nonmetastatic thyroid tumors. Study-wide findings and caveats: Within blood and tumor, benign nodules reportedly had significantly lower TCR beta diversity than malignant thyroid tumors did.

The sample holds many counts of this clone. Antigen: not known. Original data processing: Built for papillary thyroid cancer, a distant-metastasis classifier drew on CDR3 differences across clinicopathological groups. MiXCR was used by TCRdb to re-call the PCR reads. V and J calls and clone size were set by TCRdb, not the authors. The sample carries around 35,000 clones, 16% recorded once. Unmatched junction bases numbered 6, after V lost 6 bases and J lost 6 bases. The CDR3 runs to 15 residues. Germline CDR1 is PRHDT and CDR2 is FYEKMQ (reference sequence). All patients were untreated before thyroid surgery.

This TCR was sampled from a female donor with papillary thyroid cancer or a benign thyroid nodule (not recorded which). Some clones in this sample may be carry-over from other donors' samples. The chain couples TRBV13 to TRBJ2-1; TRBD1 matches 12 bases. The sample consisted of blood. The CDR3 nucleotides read TGTGCCAGCAGATCGGGACAGGGGGCGGGCAATGAGCAGTTCTTC. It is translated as CASRSGQGAGNEQFF.